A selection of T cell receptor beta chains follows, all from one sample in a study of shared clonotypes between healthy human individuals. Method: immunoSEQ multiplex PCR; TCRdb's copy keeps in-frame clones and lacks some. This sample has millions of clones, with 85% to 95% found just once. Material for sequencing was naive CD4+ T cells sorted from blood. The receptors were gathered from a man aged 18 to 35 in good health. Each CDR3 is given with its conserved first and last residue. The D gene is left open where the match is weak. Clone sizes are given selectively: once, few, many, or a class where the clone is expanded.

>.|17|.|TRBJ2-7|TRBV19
TGTGCCAGTAGATCCGACCCTCAACAAGGGACACCTTACGAGCAGTACTTC
CASRSDPQQGTPYEQYF
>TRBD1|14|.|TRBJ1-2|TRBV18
TGTGCCAGCTCGGCCGGGACAGGGAGCTATGGCTACACCTTC
CASSAGTGSYGYTF
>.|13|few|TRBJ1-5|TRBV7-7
TGTGCTAGCAGCTTAGCTCGTGATCAGCCCCAGCATTTT
CASSLARDQPQHF
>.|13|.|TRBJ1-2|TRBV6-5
TGTGCCAGACAACCCAAGGGGTACTATGGCTACACCTTC
CARQPKGYYGYTF
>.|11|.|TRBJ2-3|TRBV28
TGTGCCAGCAACCAGAGGGATACGCAGTATTTT
CASNQRDTQYF
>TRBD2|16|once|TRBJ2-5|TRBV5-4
TGTGCCAGCACCTCGGGGGGGAGTCTGAGGAGCGAGACCCAGTACTTC
CASTSGGSLRSETQYF
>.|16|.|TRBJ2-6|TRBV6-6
TGTGCCAGCAGTCAACTAGGGGGCTCTGGGGCCAACGTCCTGACTTTC
CASSQLGGSGANVLTF
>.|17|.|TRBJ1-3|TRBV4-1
TGCGCCAGCAGCCGGGATAACGTAGGGGGTTCTGGAAACACCATATATTTT
CASSRDNVGGSGNTIYF
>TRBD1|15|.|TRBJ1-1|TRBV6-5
TGTGCCAGCAGAACCACAGGGGGCTCGAACACTGAAGCTTTCTTT
CASRTTGGSNTEAFF
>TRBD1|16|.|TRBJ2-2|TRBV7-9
TGTGCCAGCAGCCCGCCGGGACAGCTAAACACCGGGGAGCTGTTTTTT
CASSPPGQLNTGELFF
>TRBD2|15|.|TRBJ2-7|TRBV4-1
TGCGCCAGCAGCCACTTAGCGGGAGAAGTCTACGAGCAGTACTTC
CASSHLAGEVYEQYF
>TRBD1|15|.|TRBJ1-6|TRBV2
TGTGCCAGCAGGGACGGGACAGGGGGAGGTTCACCCCTCCACTTT
CASRDGTGGGSPLHF
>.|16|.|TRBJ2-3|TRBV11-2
TGTGCCAGCAGCTTAACCACACCCCGAATCACAGATACGCAGTATTTT
CASSLTTPRITDTQYF
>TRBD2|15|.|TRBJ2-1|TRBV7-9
TGTGCCAGCAGCTTATCTGGCGGGAGGACCGAGGGGCAGTTCTTC
CASSLSGGRTEGQFF
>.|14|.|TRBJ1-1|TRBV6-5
TGTGCCAGCAGTTTACTAGGGGCAAACACTGAAGCTTTCTTT
CASSLLGANTEAFF
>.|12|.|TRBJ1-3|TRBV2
TGTGCCAGCAGTGAAGCAAGAAACACCATATATTTT
CASSEARNTIYF
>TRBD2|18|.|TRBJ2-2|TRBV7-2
TGTGCCAGCAGCTTACGTCGGACTAGCGGGAGAAGCACCGGGGAGCTGTTTTTT
CASSLRRTSGRSTGELFF
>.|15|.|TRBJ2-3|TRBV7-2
TGTGCCAGCAGATTCGGGAGCTTATCTGGGGATACGCAGTATTTT
CASRFGSLSGDTQYF
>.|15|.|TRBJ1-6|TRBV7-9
TGTGCCAGCAGCGAGTTTTCCCCTAGGGGCTCACCCCTCCACTTT
CASSEFSPRGSPLHF
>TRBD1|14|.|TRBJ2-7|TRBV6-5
TGTGCCAGCAGTTACTCGACAGGGGGCAAGGAGCAGTACTTC
CASSYSTGGKEQYF
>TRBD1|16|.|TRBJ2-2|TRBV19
TGTGCCAGTAACAGGGACAGGGGGCTTTACACCGGGGAGCTGTTTTTT
CASNRDRGLYTGELFF
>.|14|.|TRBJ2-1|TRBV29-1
TGCAGCGTTCACAGAGCCGGGCTTAACAATGAGCAGTTCTTC
CSVHRAGLNNEQFF
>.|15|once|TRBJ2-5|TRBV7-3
TGTGCCAGCAGCCCGTCCGGAGCATCCCAAGAGACCCAGTACTTC
CASSPSGASQETQYF
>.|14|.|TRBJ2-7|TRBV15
TGTGCCACCAGCAGTGAATCTGGCCCCTACGAGCAGTACTTC
CATSSESGPYEQYF
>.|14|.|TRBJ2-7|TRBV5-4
TGTGCCAGCAGCTTGGACCCGGGGACCTACGAGCAGTACTTC
CASSLDPGTYEQYF
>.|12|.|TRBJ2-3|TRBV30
TGTGCCTGGGCCCTTAGCACAGATACGCAGTATTTT
CAWALSTDTQYF
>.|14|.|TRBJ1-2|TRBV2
TGTGCCTTCACGAGGGGGGCAGCTAACTATGGCTACACCTTC
CAFTRGAANYGYTF
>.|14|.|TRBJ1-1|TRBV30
TGTGCCTGGAGTCCCGGGACAAGAAACACTGAAGCTTTCTTT
CAWSPGTRNTEAFF
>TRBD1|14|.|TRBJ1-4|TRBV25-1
TGTGCCAGCTCCCGACAGGGGGCTTATGAAAAACTGTTTTTT
CASSRQGAYEKLFF
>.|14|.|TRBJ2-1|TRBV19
TGTGCCAGTAGTATAGGAGGGGGGGCTAATGAGCAGTTCTTC
CASSIGGGANEQFF
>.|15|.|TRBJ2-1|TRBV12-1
TGTGCCAGCAACCCTCGAAGGGACTACAACAATGAGCAGTTCTTC
CASNPRRDYNNEQFF
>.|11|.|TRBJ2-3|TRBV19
TGTGCCACTCGGACTGAAGATACGCAGTATTTT
CATRTEDTQYF
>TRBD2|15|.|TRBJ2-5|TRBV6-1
TGTGCCAGCAGTGATGGCGGGGGGTTGGACGAGACCCAGTACTTC
CASSDGGGLDETQYF
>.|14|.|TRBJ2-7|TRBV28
TGTGCCAGCGGCCCTGGCGGAAGCTCCTACGAGCAGTACTTC
CASGPGGSSYEQYF
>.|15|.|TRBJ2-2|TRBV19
TGTGCCAGTAGTACCGGGACCGCGGTCGGCGGGGAGCTGTTTTTT
CASSTGTAVGGELFF
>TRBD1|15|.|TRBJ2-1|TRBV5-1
TGCGCCAGCAGCTTGGAAGGGACAGAGAAAAATGAGCAGTTCTTC
CASSLEGTEKNEQFF
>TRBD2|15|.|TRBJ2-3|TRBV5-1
TGCGCCAGCAGTAAACTAGCGGAGCGCACAGATACGCAGTATTTT
CASSKLAERTDTQYF
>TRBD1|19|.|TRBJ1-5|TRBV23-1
TGCGCCAGCAGTCAAGCAAAATCCACAGGGGGCAGTGGCAATCAGCCCCAGCATTTT
CASSQAKSTGGSGNQPQHF
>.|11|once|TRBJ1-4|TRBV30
TGTGCCTGCTGCGGGAATGAAAAACTGTTTTTT
CACCGNEKLFF
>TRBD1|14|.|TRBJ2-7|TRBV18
TGTGCCAGCTCACCGGGGCAGGGGGCGTACGAGCAGTACTTC
CASSPGQGAYEQYF
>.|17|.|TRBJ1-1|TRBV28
TGTGCCAGCAGTTTCGCAGGGGACACGAAACTGAACACTGAAGCTTTCTTT
CASSFAGDTKLNTEAFF
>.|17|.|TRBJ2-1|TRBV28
TGTGCCAGCACCAGACTCGATAAGGGTTTCTCCTACAATGAGCAGTTCTTC
CASTRLDKGFSYNEQFF
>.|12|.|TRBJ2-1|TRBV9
TGTGCCAGCAGCGGCGAATACAATGAGCAGTTCTTC
CASSGEYNEQFF
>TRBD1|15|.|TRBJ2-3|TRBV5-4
TGTGCCAGCAGCTCACCCGACAGGGTCGAGGATACGCAGTATTTT
CASSSPDRVEDTQYF
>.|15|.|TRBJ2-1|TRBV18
TGTGCCAGCTCACCTGCGCTGCACTCCTACAATGAGCAGTTCTTC
CASSPALHSYNEQFF
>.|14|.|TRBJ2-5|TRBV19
TGTGCCAGTAGTCCAGATTGGGTACAAGAGACCCAGTACTTC
CASSPDWVQETQYF
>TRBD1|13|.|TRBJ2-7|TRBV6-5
TGTGCCAGCAGTCGGGACAGGGACGGCGAGCAGTACTTC
CASSRDRDGEQYF
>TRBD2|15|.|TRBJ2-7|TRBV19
TGTGCCAGTAGCCTGACTAGCGGGAGCATCTACGAGCAGTACTTC
CASSLTSGSIYEQYF